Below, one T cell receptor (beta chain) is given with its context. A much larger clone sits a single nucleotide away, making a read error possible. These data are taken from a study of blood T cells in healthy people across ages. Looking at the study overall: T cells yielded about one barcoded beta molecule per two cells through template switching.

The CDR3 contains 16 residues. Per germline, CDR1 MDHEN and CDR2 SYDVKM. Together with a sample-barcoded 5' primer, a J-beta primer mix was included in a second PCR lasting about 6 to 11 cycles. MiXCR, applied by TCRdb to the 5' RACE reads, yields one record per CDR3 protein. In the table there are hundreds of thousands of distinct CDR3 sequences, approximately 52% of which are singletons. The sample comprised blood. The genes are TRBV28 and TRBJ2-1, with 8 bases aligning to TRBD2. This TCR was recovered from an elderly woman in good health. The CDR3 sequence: CAGSLWAGGSYNEQFF. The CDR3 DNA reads TGTGCCGGCAGTTTATGGGCGGGAGGTTCCTACAATGAGCAGTTCTTC.